Sequencing of this T cell receptor beta chain was carried out in a study of blood T cell repertoires in COVID-19 (dated by TCRdb to 2019 to 2021). Study-level background: Samples from collaborators originated in the United States, Italy and Spain and spanned both the acute and convalescent phases of COVID-19. The prospective study material was composed of cDNA or gDNA derived from T cells, B-cell-depleted T cells, or PBMCs. Subjects who had been exposed to COVID-19, were actively infected with it, or had recovered from it provided the deeply sampled blood TCRbeta repertoires that made up the dataset. The samples were drawn from two sources: the first 160 participants of the ongoing ImmuneRACE study, and 1,200 or so subjects contributed by 6 global collaborators. Where available, HLA class I and class II types were taken from metadata supplied by the sample provider and were not determined by assay-based typing. The repertoires were released in a freely available public database intended as a resource for research on the immune response to SARS-CoV-2. The sample metadata nearly always contained a de-identified subject ID, COVID-19 status, age in years and sex.

Comment on this clone: Its binding antigen is unknown. Within one base of it there is no much larger clone, and no base qualities were kept.

Looking up the germline V gene (reference sequence) yields CDR1 SEHNR and CDR2 FQNEAQ. Germline trimming: 3 bases from V, 7 bases from J; junction bases outside gene matches: 8. The CDR3 covers 15 residues, taking in both the cysteine and the phenylalanine. Just CDR3 DNA is preserved here, 45 bases in frame from base 1. Beyond this particular receptor, the publication reports: The quantity of clinical and demographic metadata differed by source and by participant and was supplied without curation.

TCRbeta CDR3 regions were amplified from genomic DNA by means of the immunoSEQ Assay, a bias-controlled multiplex PCR. Per the original workflow: The number of nucleated cells in each sample was estimated from the amplification of reference gene primers within the assay. To quantify the absolute abundance of each unique TCRbeta CDR3 rearrangement, sequence reads were collapsed and filtered. For each sample, productive Simpson clonality was calculated as the square root of Simpson's diversity index over productive rearrangements. What TCRdb holds here is the immuneACCESS table cut down to in-frame rearrangements. Part of the clones is not present; checked against another copy, under half of the missing clones reflect an unresolved V gene, and the others are unexplained. V, J and clone size are those of that table, while D and trimming were read from the DNA. The sample table contains roughly 78,000 clones; only one count was recorded for over 80% of them. The ten largest clones capture around 13% of the sample.

One collaborating source in Seattle enrolled patients during active infection and followed them longitudinally through the course of disease. The collaborating institutions used their own protocols to collect whole blood in K2EDTA tubes. For TCRbeta analysis, collaborators shipped samples as frozen whole blood, isolated PBMCs, or DNA extracted from either of those sample types. This receptor was obtained from a man aged 50 to 60 with COVID-19, enrolled during active disease. The chain is assembled from TRBV7-9 and TRBJ2-2, with 7 bases matching TRBD2. The sequencing input was peripheral blood. The sequenced DNA: TGTGCCAGCAGCTTGGGACTAATATCCCTCGGGGAGCTGTTTTTT. This codes for CASSLGLISLGELFF.